The clone carrying this TCR beta chain was picked up one time. The sample is drawn from a study of T cell changes during pregnancy in multiple sclerosis. The CDR3 runs to 15 residues. Method: immunoSEQ multiplex PCR; TCRdb's copy keeps in-frame clones and lacks some. The sample carries tens of thousands of clones, 88% recorded once. The rearrangement uses TRBV21-1 and TRBJ1-4. TRBV21-1 is tagged as a pseudogene. Material: CD4+ T cells from peripheral blood mononuclear cells, obtained in the first trimester of pregnancy. The TCR was taken from a female donor with multiple sclerosis, enrolled in a pregnancy study. The CDR3 sequence is CASRTFWGVLEKLFF. In DNA form, the CDR3 reads TGTGCCAGCAGGACCTTTTGGGGGGTCTTAGAAAAACTGTTTTTT.